These 10 T cell receptor beta chains originate from one sample sequenced in a study of beta chain features in type 1 diabetes. Their antigens remain unidentified. The study reverse transcribed the entire isolated RNA, so it sequenced expressed TCRB transcripts. The protocol was immunoSEQ multiplex PCR, while the TCRdb copy is restricted to in-frame clones and leaves out a portion. The sample gives some 350,000 clones, 8.5% to 10% of which show up once; roughly 0.6% is in the top ten. General observations from the study: All four CD4+ subsets of Type 1 diabetes patients contained TCRB CDR3s that were moderately but significantly shorter.

What was sequenced was central memory CD4+ T cells from blood. These receptors were taken from a man younger than 45 with type 1 diabetes.

This clone appeared many times. The chain joins TRBV4-1 to TRBJ2-4; no clear D. V dropped 0 bases and J dropped 13 bases, with 10 bases sitting between them. Looked up from germline, CDR1 is MGHRA and CDR2 is YSYEKL. This CDR3 comprises 12 residues. The CDR3 region is CASSQDGLPQYF. In DNA form, the CDR3 reads TGCGCCAGCAGCCAAGATGGGCTTCCCCAGTACTTC.

The CDR3 reads CASSFETGGYNEQFF. The CDR3 DNA sequence: TGTGCCAGCAGCTTCGAGACAGGGGGCTACAATGAGCAGTTCTTC. The gene calls are TRBV7-2 and TRBJ2-1; 9 nucleotides match TRBD1. There are 15 residues in the CDR3. Germline CDR1 is SGHTA and CDR2 is FQGNSA. Trimming cost V 3 bases and J 3 bases; bases outside gene matches: 3.

The V gene is TRBV5-1, the J gene TRBJ1-4; 9 positions match TRBD1. CDR3 length equals 15 residues. The junction had 3 bases not matched to a gene; V was cut back by 3 bases and J by 3 bases. Germline V gene lookup returns CDR1 SGHRS and CDR2 YFSETQ. This chain's CDR3 is CASSWTGVSNEKLFF. CDR3 DNA: TGCGCCAGCAGCTGGACAGGGGTCTCTAATGAAAAACTGTTTTTT.

This clone turned up a few times. The sample has other DNA sequences that encode this CDR3 too. The chain links TRBV11-3 to TRBJ2-3; D not resolved. V was cut by 2 bases and J by 4 bases, with 4 bases left in between. The length of the CDR3 is 12 residues. The germline CDR1 and CDR2 sequences are SGHNT and YENEEA. CDR3 sequence: CASSLLPDTQYF. The CDR3, as DNA: TGTGCCAGCAGCTTACTGCCAGATACGCAGTATTTT.

The chain joins TRBV19 to TRBJ2-5; 9 bases are shared with TRBD2. The germline CDR1 and CDR2 sequences are LNHDA and SQIVND (reference sequence). The trim removed 3 bases at V and 4 bases at J, leaving 18 bases unmatched. The CDR3 contains 19 residues. The CDR3 sequence is CASSILPTGVAGVTETQYF. Here the CDR3 DNA reads TGTGCCAGTAGTATTTTACCTACCGGGGTAGCGGGAGTAACAGAGACCCAGTACTTC.

This clone was seen a handful of times. J is TRBJ1-1 and V is TRBV28; no firm D call. This CDR3 has 15 residues. Germline CDR1 reads MDHEN; CDR2 reads SYDVKM. Trimming removed 4 bases from V and 0 bases from J, with 12 bases in between. The CDR3 reads CASSSPPGMNTEAFF. DNA of the CDR3: TGTGCCAGCAGTTCCCCCCCCGGGATGAACACTGAAGCTTTCTTT.

This clone was seen only a few times. The chain recombines TRBV2 with TRBJ1-5, with 11 bases aligning to TRBD1. V dropped 4 bases and J dropped 2; count of bases not matched to a gene: 4. This CDR3 comprises 16 residues. CDR1 and CDR2 from the germline V gene are SNHLY and FYNNEI. CDR3 in amino acids: CASSGTGGAGNQPQHF. The CDR3 DNA reads as TGTGCCAGCAGTGGGACAGGGGGCGCCGGCAATCAGCCCCAGCATTTT.

As concerns this clone: A junction boundary mismatches the germline segment, possibly from a read error. The gene calls are TRBV6-1 and TRBJ2-7; no clear D. Germline assignment: CDR1 MNHNS and CDR2 SASEGT. The CDR3 is made up of 14 amino acids. The CDR3: CAISESAGPYEQYF. CDR3 nucleotides: TGTGCCATCAGTGAGTCGGCCGGACCCTACGAGCAGTACTTC.

The chain has TRBV4-1 and TRBJ2-4; D is uncertain. The germline gives CDR1 MGHRA, CDR2 YSYEKL. The V end was cut by 2 bases, the J end by 0 bases, with 14 bases between. There are 17 residues in the CDR3. Here the CDR3 reads CASSQQEGSGAKNIQYF. Written as DNA, the CDR3 is TGCGCCAGCAGCCAACAAGAAGGATCTGGAGCCAAAAACATTCAGTACTTC.

This chain connects TRBV5-6 to TRBJ1-2; D is uncertain. This CDR3 comprises 13 residues. V gave up 7 bases and J gave up 6 bases, with 16 bases separating them. CDR1 is SGHDT, CDR2 YYEEEE, per germline. In nucleotides, the CDR3 is TGTGCCAGCCGGCGCGAAGAAATACATGGCTACACCTTC. Its translation: CASRREEIHGYTF.